Presented here are 29 T cell receptor beta chains from one specimen sequenced in a study of post-analysis software for immune sequencing data. Study-wide results and limits: There were five or six TRBV segments more frequent in patients than controls, and TRBV5-6, TRBV5-1 and TRBV20-1 were among them.

Their target antigens are unknown. Unique molecular identifiers were built into the TCR beta cDNA libraries. One entry per CDR3 protein, called by TCRdb with MiXCR from the PCR reads. The sample lists 650,000 to 850,000 distinct CDR3 sequences, 53% occurring once. The sequencing sample was made of blood. The receptors were sampled from a girl aged 10 to 17 with multiple sclerosis.

V usage is TRBV11-2 and J usage is TRBJ2-5; the D gene could be TRBD1 or TRBD2 (6 bases each). There are 14 residues in the CDR3. The germline gives CDR1 SGHAT, CDR2 FQNNGV. V lost 5 bases and J lost 5, with 15 bases in between. CDR3: CASSRGGLDETQYF. DNA for the CDR3: TGTGCCAGCAGCCGAGGGGGACTTGACGAGACCCAGTACTTC.

V is TRBV6-4 and J is TRBJ2-5; 7 positions match TRBD1. TRBJ2-7 explains the end of the DNA better; the J call may be wrong. Germline CDR1 and CDR2: MRHNA and SNTAGT. The CDR3 covers 17 residues. Here the CDR3 reads CASSEGQGVPFVYEQYF. In DNA form, the CDR3 reads TGTGCCAGCAGTGAGGGTCAGGGGGTTCCTTTTGTCTACGAGCAGTACTTC.

This clonotype was picked up a small number of times. The rearrangement links TRBV6-5 to TRBJ2-3; weak D call: TRBD1 (6 bases). The V end lost 2 bases, the J end lost 0 bases, and 9 bases lay between the germline ends. The CDR3 has 15 amino acids. Per the germline V gene, CDR1 is MNHEY and CDR2 is SVGAGI. This CDR3 is CASSYDRRSTDTQYF. The CDR3 bases are TGTGCCAGCAGTTACGACAGGAGGAGCACAGATACGCAGTATTTT.

The rearrangement uses TRBV20-1 and TRBJ2-3, with a weak D call TRBD1 (5 bases). This CDR3 contains 16 residues. With 3 bases removed from V and 6 bases from J, the gap between germline ends came to 22 bases. Germline assignment: CDR1 DFQATT and CDR2 SNEGSKA (reference sequence). This CDR3 is CSASGEVAGLADTQYF. CDR3 nucleotides: TGCAGTGCTAGCGGCGAGGTGGCAGGGCTGGCCGATACGCAGTATTTT.

This clonotype was seen a handful of times. The limits of the CDR3 on the DNA are not certain, so only TCRdb's listed CDR3 is given. V is TRBV29-1 and J is TRBJ2-5; no check of the table's D call, TRBD1, against the DNA was made. The CDR3 spans 12 residues, counting both ends. CDR1 and CDR2 (germline): SQVTM, ANQGSEA. CDR3 in amino acids: CSVEVGQGTQYF.

This clonotype turned up a few times. The CDR3 coding sequence is TGCAGCGTCCGCGGCGGACAGGCTGGGGAGACCCAGTACTTC. This gives the protein CSVRGGQAGETQYF. V gene TRBV29-1 combines with J gene TRBJ2-7, with 7 bases lining up with TRBD1. Near its end, the DNA agrees better with TRBJ2-5, so the J call may be wrong. CDR3 length: 14 amino acids. Germline V CDR1 and CDR2: SQVTM, ANQGSEA.

This chain uses TRBV10-3 with TRBJ1-6, with D possibly TRBD1 on 6 matching bases. Trimming pared 2 bases from V and 8 bases from J, leaving 16 bases between. There are 16 residues in the CDR3. The germline gives CDR1 ENHRY, CDR2 SYGVKD. The CDR3 DNA is TGTGCCATCAGTGAGCCAAGAACAGGGATCGATTCACCCCTCCACTTT. Its translation is CAISEPRTGIDSPLHF.

A few counts support this clonotype. The CDR3: CSAGTDPYEQYF. CDR3 nucleotides: TGCAGCGCGGGGACAGACCCCTACGAGCAGTACTTC. V usage is TRBV29-1 and J usage is TRBJ2-7; 7 positions match TRBD1. Germline values: CDR1 SQVTM, CDR2 ANQGSEA. With 7 bases clipped from V and 2 bases from J, the junction kept 5 bases outside the gene matches. The length of the CDR3 is 12 residues.

V gene TRBV12-3 or TRBV12-4 combines with J gene TRBJ2-1; D is possibly TRBD2 (6 bases). The CDR3 consists of 16 residues. Trimming cost V 5 bases and J 0 bases, with 14 bases left between them. CDR3 loop: CASSPERVSSYNEQFF. CDR3 bases: TGTGCCAGCAGTCCCGAGCGGGTAAGCTCCTACAATGAGCAGTTCTTC.

V gene TRBV29-1 combines with J gene TRBJ2-3, with TRBD2 matching 9 bases. The CDR3 is 13 amino acids. Germline V gene data show CDR1 as SQVTM and CDR2 as ANQGSEA. After removal of 3 bases from V and 6 bases from J, the junction contained 4 bases not matched to a gene. The DNA of the CDR3 is TGCAGCGTTGACGGGCTAGCGGGGGATACGCAGTATTTT. This sequence encodes CSVDGLAGDTQYF.

V is TRBV9 and J is TRBJ2-2; D is possibly TRBD2 (5 bases). Germline CDR1 and CDR2: SGDLS and YYNGEE. The CDR3 extends over 15 amino acids. V was shortened by 0 bases and J by 1 base, with 7 bases between the two germline ends. CDR3 DNA: TGTGCCAGCAGCGTAGGCCGGGAGAACACCGGGGAGCTGTTTTTT. This translates into CASSVGRENTGELFF. The full variable domain, in which reference TRBV9 and TRBJ2-2 provide the parts outside the CDR3, is DSGVTQTPKHLITATGQRVTLRCSPRSGDLSVYWYQQSLDQGLQFLIQYYNGEERAKGNILERFSAQQFPDLHSELNLSSLELGDSALYFCASSVGRENTGELFFGEGSRLTVL.

The chain employs TRBV10-3 and TRBJ1-1; tentatively, D is TRBD1 (6 bases). Germline assignment: CDR1 ENHRY and CDR2 SYGVKD. This CDR3 is built from 13 residues. Trimming took 4 bases from V and 2 from J, leaving 8 bases between them. The CDR3 DNA is TGTGCCATCAGTGGGACAGTCAACACTGAAGCTTTCTTT. As protein: CAISGTVNTEAFF.

This clonotype was seen a few times. The V and J genes are TRBV10-3 and TRBJ2-1, with a weak D call TRBD2 (5 bases). With 4 bases removed from V and 10 bases from J, the gap between germline ends came to 14 bases. The germline CDR1 and CDR2 sequences are ENHRY and SYGVKD. There are 13 residues in the CDR3. The CDR3 spells CAISAGGRQEQFF. In DNA, the CDR3 is TGTGCCATCAGTGCCGGCGGGCGGCAGGAGCAGTTCTTC.

This clonotype was seen only a few times. The chain joins TRBV9 to TRBJ1-5; D not resolved. V lost 0 bases and J 0 bases, leaving 7 bases between the germline ends. There are 15 residues in the CDR3. In germline, CDR1 is SGDLS, CDR2 YYNGEE. CDR3 in amino acids: CASSVEPYSNQPQHF. For the CDR3, the DNA is TGTGCCAGCAGCGTAGAACCGTATAGCAATCAGCCCCAGCATTTT.

There are a few counts of this clonotype. This sequence joins TRBV5-8 and TRBJ2-7; TRBD1 agrees at 8 bases. With 4 bases clipped from V and 0 bases from J, the junction kept 9 bases outside the gene matches. Germline V gene lookup returns CDR1 SGHTS and CDR2 YDEGEE. The CDR3 length is 16 residues. Here the CDR3 reads CASSPLGQAVSYEQYF. The CDR3, as DNA: TGTGCCAGCAGCCCGCTGGGACAGGCCGTCTCCTACGAGCAGTACTTC.

This clonotype was seen a few times. The CDR3: CSVERARVSTDTQYF. CDR3 sequence (DNA): TGCAGCGTTGAAAGGGCCAGGGTGTCCACAGATACGCAGTATTTT. The chain combines TRBV29-1 with TRBJ2-3; perhaps TRBD1 as D (5 bases). Per the germline V gene, CDR1 is SQVTM and CDR2 is ANQGSEA. The CDR3 has 15 residues. Trimming cost V 2 bases and J 2 bases, with 14 bases left between them.

A note on this clonotype: One end of the junction varies from germline; a read error may be responsible. The chain uses TRBV2 and TRBJ2-5; D possibly corresponds to TRBD2 (6 bases). Per the germline V gene, CDR1 is SNHLY and CDR2 is FYNNEI. There are 13 residues in the CDR3. Written as DNA, the CDR3 is TGTGCCAGCAGTGTGGACTATCAAGAGACTCAGTACTTC. It specifies CASSVDYQETQYF.

The V and J genes are TRBV4-1 and TRBJ2-6; 7 nucleotides match TRBD1. V dropped 0 bases and J dropped 0; count of bases not matched to a gene: 8. Germline loops: CDR1 MGHRA, CDR2 YSYEKL. The CDR3 runs to 19 residues. CDR3 bases: TGCGCCAGCAGCCAAGATCCCGACAGGGCCAGCTCTGGGGCCAACGTCCTGACTTTC. Translation: CASSQDPDRASSGANVLTF.

This clonotype was seen a few times. This rearrangement joins TRBV7-8 to TRBJ2-3; D ambiguous. The CDR3 sequence is 13 residues long. Looked up from germline, CDR1 is SGHVS and CDR2 is FQNEAQ. The ends were cut back, 2 bases at V and 2 bases at J, with 5 bases in the middle. The chain's CDR3 is CASSLSHTDTQYF. The CDR3 nucleotides are TGTGCCAGCAGCTTAAGCCACACAGATACGCAGTATTTT.

Only a few counts were recorded for this clonotype. The chain couples TRBV12-3 or TRBV12-4 to TRBJ1-2; 7 bases line up with TRBD1. The V segment lost 5 bases and the J segment 8 bases; nucleotides outside the gene matches: 5. The CDR3 contains 12 residues. The CDR3 reads CASSTGEEGYTF. The CDR3 bases are TGTGCCAGCAGTACAGGGGAGGAGGGCTACACCTTC.

J is TRBJ2-3 and V is TRBV6-5; no reliable D call. The CDR3 totals 15 residues. Trimming removed 7 bases from V and 1 base from J, with 15 bases in between. The germline V gene encodes CDR1 MNHEY and CDR2 SVGAGI. In DNA form, the CDR3 reads TGTGCCAGCAAGCCAAGGGCGTCAGGCACAGATACGCAGTATTTT. Translation gives CASKPRASGTDTQYF.

The chain couples TRBV10-2 to TRBJ2-7, with D unresolved. V lost 5 bases and J 6 bases, leaving 8 bases between the germline ends. From germline, CDR1 is WSHSY and CDR2 SAAADI. The CDR3 is made up of 11 amino acids. DNA for the CDR3: TGCGCCAGCAGTAAGGGCGGCGAGCAGTACTTC. It encodes CASSKGGEQYF.

This clonotype was detected once. The genes are TRBV3-1 and TRBJ1-6, with D tentatively TRBD1 (5 bases). Trimming cost V 2 bases and J 10 bases, with 15 bases left between them. The CDR3 loop spans 15 amino acids. Germline V gives CDR1 LGHDT, CDR2 YNNKEL (reference sequence). The DNA for the CDR3 is TGTGCCAGCAGCCAAATTGTCGGGGGAGAATCACCCCTCCACTTT. As protein: CASSQIVGGESPLHF. Using reference TRBV3-1 and TRBJ1-6 for the parts outside the CDR3, the full variable domain is DTAVSQTPKYLVTQMGNDKSIKCEQNLGHDTMYWYKQDSKKFLKIMFSYNNKELIINETVPNRFSPKSPDKAHLNLHINSLELGDSAVYFCASSQIVGGESPLHFGNGTRLTVT.

The chain couples TRBV29-1 to TRBJ1-1, with D tentatively TRBD1 (6 bases). Per the germline V gene, CDR1 is SQVTM and CDR2 is ANQGSEA. Trimming pared 6 bases from V and 4 bases from J, leaving 15 bases between. This CDR3 is built from 13 residues. CDR3: CSVDHRVATEAFF. Here the CDR3 DNA reads TGCAGCGTAGACCACAGGGTGGCCACTGAAGCTTTCTTT.

This clonotype has a handful of counts. The chain couples TRBV7-9 to TRBJ2-1; 11 bases fit TRBD2. Trimming took 0 bases from V and 8 from J; bases not matched to a gene: 6. This CDR3 has 16 amino acids. In germline, CDR1 is SEHNR, CDR2 FQNEAQ (reference sequence). The CDR3 reads CASSLALAGGRDEQFF. In nucleotides, the CDR3 is TGTGCCAGCAGCTTAGCGCTAGCGGGGGGCCGTGATGAGCAGTTCTTC.

This clonotype occurred a few times. The gene calls are TRBV7-2 and TRBJ2-7, with D perhaps given as TRBD1 or TRBD2 (6 bases each). The V and J ends lost 1 base and 7 bases respectively, with 17 bases between them. The germline gives CDR1 SGHTA, CDR2 FQGNSA. This CDR3 has 15 amino acids. In DNA form, the CDR3 reads TGTGCCAGCAGCTTAGGAGAGGGGGGATTAGGGGAGCAGTACTTC. This gives the protein CASSLGEGGLGEQYF.

A single count supports this clonotype. V and J are TRBV4-2 and TRBJ2-3, with 7 bases matching TRBD2. The germline V gene encodes CDR1 LGHNA and CDR2 YNFKEQ. Trimming at V came to 2 bases and at J to 0 bases, leaving 5 bases not matched to a gene. CDR3 size: 16 residues. The CDR3 bases are TGTGCCAGCAGCCAAACGAGCGGGGCGAGCACAGATACGCAGTATTTT. Its translation is CASSQTSGASTDTQYF.

This rearrangement joins TRBV14 to TRBJ1-6, with unresolved D. CDR1 is SGHDN, CDR2 FVKESK, per germline. Deletions cut 2 bases from V and 1 base from J, with 9 bases between. The CDR3 length is 16 residues. The CDR3 is CASSQTAGSYNSPLHF. The DNA for the CDR3 is TGTGCCAGCAGCCAAACTGCGGGTTCCTATAATTCACCCCTCCACTTT.

The chain links TRBV3-1 to TRBJ2-1; D not certain. The ends were cut back, 2 bases at V and 8 bases at J, with 4 bases in the middle. The CDR3 extends over 11 amino acids. Germline values: CDR1 LGHDT, CDR2 YNNKEL (reference sequence). DNA of the CDR3: TGTGCCAGCAGCCAACTGGATGAGCAGTTCTTC. Protein: CASSQLDEQFF.